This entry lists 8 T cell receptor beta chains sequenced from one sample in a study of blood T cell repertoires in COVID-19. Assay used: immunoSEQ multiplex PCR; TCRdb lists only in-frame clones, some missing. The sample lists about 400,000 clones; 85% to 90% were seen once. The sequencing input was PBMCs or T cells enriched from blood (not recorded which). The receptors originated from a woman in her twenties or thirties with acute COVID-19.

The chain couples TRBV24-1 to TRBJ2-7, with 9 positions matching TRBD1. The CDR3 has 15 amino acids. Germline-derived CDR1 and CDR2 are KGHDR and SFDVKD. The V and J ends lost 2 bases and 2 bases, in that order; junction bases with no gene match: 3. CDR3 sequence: CATSDSRTGAYEQYF. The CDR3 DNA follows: TGTGCCACCAGTGATTCGAGGACAGGGGCCTACGAGCAGTACTTC.

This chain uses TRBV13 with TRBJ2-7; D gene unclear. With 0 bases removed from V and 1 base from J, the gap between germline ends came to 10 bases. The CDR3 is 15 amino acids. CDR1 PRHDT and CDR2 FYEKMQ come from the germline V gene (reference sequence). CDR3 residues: CASSLGRVNSYEQYF. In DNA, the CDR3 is TGTGCCAGCAGCTTAGGCCGGGTAAATTCCTACGAGCAGTACTTC.

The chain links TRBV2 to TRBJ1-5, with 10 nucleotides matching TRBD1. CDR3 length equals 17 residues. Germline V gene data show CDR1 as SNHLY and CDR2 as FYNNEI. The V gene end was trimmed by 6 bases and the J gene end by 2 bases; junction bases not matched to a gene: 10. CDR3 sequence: CASRTEGQGLRNQPQHF. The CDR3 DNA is TGTGCCAGCAGGACGGAGGGACAGGGGCTACGCAATCAGCCCCAGCATTTT.

DNA of the CDR3: TGTGCCAGCAGCTTACGCTCGGAGGTGAACACTGAAGCTTTCTTT. Residues: CASSLRSEVNTEAFF. This chain uses TRBV7-9 with TRBJ1-1; D is ambiguous. The CDR3 spans 15 residues. The ends were cut back, 2 bases at V and 0 bases at J, with 10 bases in the middle. Germline-derived CDR1 and CDR2 are SEHNR and FQNEAQ (reference sequence).

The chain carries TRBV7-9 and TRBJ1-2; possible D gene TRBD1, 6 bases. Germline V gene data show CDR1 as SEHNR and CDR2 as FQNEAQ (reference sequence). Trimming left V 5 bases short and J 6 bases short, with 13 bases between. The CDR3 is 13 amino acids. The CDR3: CASSGLGANGYTF. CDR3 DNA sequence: TGTGCCAGCAGCGGATTGGGGGCCAATGGCTACACCTTC.

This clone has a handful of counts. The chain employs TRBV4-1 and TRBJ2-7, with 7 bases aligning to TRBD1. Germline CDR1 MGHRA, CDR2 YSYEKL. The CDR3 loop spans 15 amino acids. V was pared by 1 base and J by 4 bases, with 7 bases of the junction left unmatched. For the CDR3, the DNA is TGCGCCAGCAGCCAAGGCCGGGACAGAAATTACGAGCAGTACTTC. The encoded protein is CASSQGRDRNYEQYF.

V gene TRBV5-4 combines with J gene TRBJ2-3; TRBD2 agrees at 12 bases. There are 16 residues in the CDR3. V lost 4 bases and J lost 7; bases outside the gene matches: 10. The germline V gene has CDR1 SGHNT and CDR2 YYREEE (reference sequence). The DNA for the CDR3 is TGTGCCAGCAGCCTGGGGCTAGCGGGGGGGCAGAATACGCAGTATTTT. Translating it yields CASSLGLAGGQNTQYF.

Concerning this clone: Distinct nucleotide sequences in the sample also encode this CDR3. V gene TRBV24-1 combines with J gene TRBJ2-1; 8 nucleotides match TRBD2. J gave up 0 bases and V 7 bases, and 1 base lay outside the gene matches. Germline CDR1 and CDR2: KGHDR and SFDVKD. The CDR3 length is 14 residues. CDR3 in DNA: TGTGCCACCAGCGGGACTAGCTCCTACAATGAGCAGTTCTTC. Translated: CATSGTSSYNEQFF.